This record covers a single TCR beta chain. Its matching antigen is unknown. The CDR3 loop spans 21 amino acids. Germline values: CDR1 WSHSY, CDR2 SAAADI. J was trimmed by 3 bases and V by 2 bases; bases with no gene match: 19. The sample belongs to a study of cytomegalovirus exposure and HLA in healthy donors. Regarding the study as a whole: A later analysis found first-cohort TCR clusters tended to co-occur in the 120 validation repertoires.

Libraries were prepared by immunoSEQ multiplex PCR; TCRdb keeps only in-frame clonotypes and omits some of them. Among tens of thousands of clones listed, 90% to 95% were seen once. The sequenced material came from PBMCs. The V and J genes are TRBV10-2 and TRBJ2-3; 11 bases fit TRBD2. This TCR was sampled from a woman under 30 in good health and CMV-seronegative. CDR3 DNA sequence: TGCGCCAGCAGTGAGAACTTAGCGGGAGGGCCGCGAGGATTTACGACAGATACGCAGTATTTT. This sequence encodes CASSENLAGGPRGFTTDTQYF.